The source of this T cell receptor beta chain is a study of cytomegalovirus exposure and HLA in healthy donors. At the time of sampling, donors were nominally healthy, though unrecorded immune exposures were likely. On this clone: Its antigen remains unidentified.

Germline lookup yields CDR1 SGHTA and CDR2 FQGNSA. The CDR3 is made up of 15 amino acids. V shed 0 bases and J 13 bases; nucleotides not matched to a gene: 7. Whole-study findings and limits: Later work found that TCR association rates differed between HLA loci; DRB1 had the most and HLA-C the fewest. Presence/absence analysis assumed near-uniform sequencing depth across donors. CMV serostatus was the only immune exposure information that was available.

PCR was performed using 60 Vbeta and 13 Jbeta primers. Sequencing was performed with immunoSEQ multiplex PCR; in TCRdb, only in-frame clones are kept and a portion is missing. The sample holds some 180,000 clones, 76% seen once. This clonotype originated in a woman in her twenties or thirties in good health and CMV-seropositive. Sequencing was done on a sample of PBMCs. The chain couples TRBV7-2 to TRBJ2-3; 13 nucleotides match TRBD2. In DNA form, the CDR3 reads TGTGCCAGCAGCTTAGCCGTACTAGCGGGGGGGCCTAAGTATTTT. It translates to CASSLAVLAGGPKYF.